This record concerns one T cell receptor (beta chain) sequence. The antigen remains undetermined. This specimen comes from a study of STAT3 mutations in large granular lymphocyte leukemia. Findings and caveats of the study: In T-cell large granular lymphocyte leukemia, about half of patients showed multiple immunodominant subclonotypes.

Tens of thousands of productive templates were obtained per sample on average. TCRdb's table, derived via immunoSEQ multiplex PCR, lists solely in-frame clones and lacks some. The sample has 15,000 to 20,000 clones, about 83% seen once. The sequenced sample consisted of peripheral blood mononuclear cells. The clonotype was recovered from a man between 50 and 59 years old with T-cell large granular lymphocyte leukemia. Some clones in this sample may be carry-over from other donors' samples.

The CDR3: CASGSPEKPQHF. CDR3 DNA sequence: TGTGCCAGTGGAAGCCCGGAAAAGCCCCAGCATTTT. J is TRBJ1-5 and V is TRBV19; D ambiguous. Germline loops: CDR1 LNHDA, CDR2 SQIVND (reference sequence). This CDR3 has 12 amino acids. V was shortened by 8 bases and J by 8 bases, with 13 bases between the two germline ends.